This passage covers 21 T cell receptor beta chains from one sample sequenced in a study of cytomegalovirus exposure and HLA in healthy donors. Primers: 60 Vbeta forward and 13 Jbeta reverse. Assay: immunoSEQ multiplex PCR; the TCRdb copy retains only in-frame clones and omits some. The repertoire holds over 150,000 clones, with approximately 70% as singletons. Sequences were obtained from PBMCs. These receptors came from a woman aged 25-40 years in good health and CMV-seropositive.

This sequence joins TRBV5-1 and TRBJ1-5; D unresolved. The germline gives CDR1 SGHRS, CDR2 YFSETQ. This CDR3 spans 15 amino acids. Trimming pared 1 base from V and 6 bases from J, leaving 14 bases between. The CDR3 sequence: CASSLTRGRPQPQHF. The CDR3 DNA follows: TGCGCCAGCAGCTTGACGCGGGGTCGGCCTCAGCCCCAGCATTTT.

This sequence joins TRBV2 and TRBJ2-7; 7 bases map to TRBD1. V shed 6 bases, J shed 4 bases, and the junction held 15 bases outside the gene matches. There are 16 residues in the CDR3. Looked up from germline, CDR1 is SNHLY and CDR2 is FYNNEI. The CDR3 spells CASSAGQARAYYEQYF. CDR3 nucleotides: TGTGCCAGCAGCGCTGGACAGGCCAGGGCCTATTACGAGCAGTACTTC.

This rearrangement joins TRBV6-6 to TRBJ1-5; D gene unclear. Germline V gives CDR1 MNHNY, CDR2 SVGAGI (reference sequence). The V end was cut by 8 bases, the J end by 5 bases, with 13 bases between. CDR3 length equals 13 residues. The DNA for the CDR3 is TGTGCCAGCCGAGTTACCGCTGATCAGCCCCAGCATTTT. Translating it yields CASRVTADQPQHF.

The rearrangement links TRBV15 to TRBJ2-1; D call uncertain. The ends were cut back, 1 base at V and 0 bases at J, with 7 bases in the middle. Looked up from germline, CDR1 is LNHNV and CDR2 is YYDKDF (reference sequence). The CDR3 is 15 residues long. CDR3 bases: TGTGCCACCAGCAGAGGTCCTAGCTCCTACAATGAGCAGTTCTTC. Protein: CATSRGPSSYNEQFF. The variable domain in full, with the rest retrieved from reference TRBV15 and TRBJ2-1, is DAMVIQNPRYQVTQFGKPVTLSCSQTLNHNVMYWYQQKSSQAPKLLFHYYDKDFNNEADTPDNFQSRRPNTSFCFLDIRSPGLGDTAMYLCATSRGPSSYNEQFFGPGTRLTVL.

The rearrangement links TRBV4-2 to TRBJ1-2; D gene ambiguous. Germline V gene sequence: CDR1 LGHNA, CDR2 YNFKEQ. Trimming stripped 0 bases from V and 1 base from J, with 6 bases between. This CDR3 has 14 residues. CDR3 in amino acids: CASSQDRGNYGYTF. CDR3 sequence (DNA): TGTGCCAGCAGCCAAGATCGGGGTAACTATGGCTACACCTTC.

J is TRBJ2-7 and V is TRBV5-6, with 13 bases matching TRBD2. Trimming at V came to 6 bases and at J to 6 bases, leaving 15 bases not matched to a gene. The V gene's germline CDR1 is SGHDT and CDR2 YYEEEE. CDR3 length equals 17 residues. The CDR3 DNA reads as TGTGCCAGCACCCGGACTAGCGGGGGTAGGCCCCTCCGCGAGCAGTACTTC. The encoded protein is CASTRTSGGRPLREQYF.

This chain connects TRBV4-2 to TRBJ2-7; TRBD2 matches 13 bases. Trimming took 4 bases from V and 5 from J; bases not matched to a gene: 11. This CDR3 has 17 amino acids. Germline values: CDR1 LGHNA, CDR2 YNFKEQ. The chain's CDR3 is CASSRLTTGLAGDEQYF. The CDR3 region has the DNA TGTGCCAGCAGCCGATTAACTACCGGACTAGCGGGAGACGAGCAGTACTTC.

The chain has TRBV27 and TRBJ2-7; the match to TRBD1 covers 8 bases. CDR3 length: 15 amino acids. Germline assignment: CDR1 MNHEY and CDR2 SMNVEV (reference sequence). V trimming: 5 bases; J trimming: 0 bases; junction bases outside the gene matches: 6. The CDR3 region is CASSLDRGPSYEQYF. The CDR3 DNA reads as TGTGCCAGCAGTCTCGACAGGGGACCCTCCTACGAGCAGTACTTC.

The CDR3 nucleotides are TGTGCCAGCAGTCCTCGGGGGATACTAAATCAGCCCCAGCATTTT. This encodes CASSPRGILNQPQHF. This rearrangement joins TRBV27 to TRBJ1-5, with D perhaps TRBD1 (5 bases). The V end lost 5 bases, the J end lost 4 bases, and 15 bases lay between the germline ends. CDR3 length: 15 residues. CDR1 is MNHEY and CDR2 is SMNVEV in the germline V gene (reference sequence).

V is TRBV20-1 and J is TRBJ2-3; tentatively, D is TRBD2 (6 bases). CDR3 length: 11 amino acids. Per the germline V gene, CDR1 is DFQATT and CDR2 is SNEGSKA (reference sequence). V lost 4 bases to trimming and J lost 11 bases, with 13 bases between them. The CDR3 loop reads CSATGLVGQYF. CDR3 bases: TGCAGTGCTACGGGACTTGTGGGGCAGTATTTT.

CDR3 sequence (DNA): TGTGCCATCAGTGAGTCGAGACAGGGGGTTAACTACGAGCAGTACTTC. It yields the protein CAISESRQGVNYEQYF. The chain joins TRBV10-3 to TRBJ2-7; TRBD1 matches 9 bases. This CDR3 has 16 amino acids. Trimming at V came to 0 bases and at J to 3 bases, leaving 6 bases not matched to a gene. The germline CDR1 and CDR2 sequences are ENHRY and SYGVKD.

The CDR3 spells CASSWTSGSIYEQFF. CDR3 sequence (DNA): TGTGCCAGCAGTTGGACTAGCGGGAGTATCTATGAGCAGTTCTTC. V is TRBV2 and J is TRBJ2-1; 13 bases map to TRBD2. CDR3 size: 15 residues. With V trimmed by 5 bases and J by 8 bases, 6 bases remained unmatched. Germline V gives CDR1 SNHLY, CDR2 FYNNEI.

J is TRBJ2-3 and V is TRBV15; 10 bases align to TRBD2. Germline assignment: CDR1 LNHNV and CDR2 YYDKDF (reference sequence). J was trimmed by 4 bases and V by 3 bases; bases with no gene match: 4. The CDR3 totals 15 residues. The CDR3 DNA reads TGTGCCACCAGCAGCACTAGCGGGGCCCCAGATACGCAGTATTTT. This encodes CATSSTSGAPDTQYF.

V usage is TRBV5-8 and J usage is TRBJ2-7; 8 positions match TRBD2. The germline V gene encodes CDR1 SGHTS and CDR2 YDEGEE. V trimming: 0 bases; J trimming: 6 bases; junction bases outside the gene matches: 5. The CDR3 totals 14 residues. The CDR3: CASSLGTSFSEQYF. As DNA, the CDR3 is TGTGCCAGCAGCTTGGGGACTAGCTTTTCCGAGCAGTACTTC.

The rearrangement joins TRBV7-9 to TRBJ2-7; D possibly corresponds to TRBD2 (6 bases). Trimming removed 2 bases from V and 0 bases from J, with 11 bases in between. The CDR3 sequence is 15 residues long. CDR1 SEHNR and CDR2 FQNEAQ come from the germline V gene (reference sequence). This chain's CDR3 is CASSLTSSRSYEQYF. CDR3 nucleotides: TGTGCCAGCAGCTTAACTAGCTCGCGCTCCTACGAGCAGTACTTC.

The CDR3 region has the DNA TGTGCCAGCAGTTTGTTACTAGCGGGAGGTCCAAATGAGCAGTTCTTC. It is translated as CASSLLLAGGPNEQFF. The chain joins TRBV27 to TRBJ2-1; 12 nucleotides align to TRBD2. The CDR3 has 16 amino acids. Germline loops: CDR1 MNHEY, CDR2 SMNVEV (reference sequence). V gave up 3 bases and J gave up 7 bases; unmatched junction bases: 7.

The CDR3 sequence is CASSREETGGGGYTF. CDR3 nucleotides: TGCGCCAGCAGCCGCGAGGAGACAGGGGGCGGTGGCTACACCTTC. This sequence joins TRBV10-1 and TRBJ1-2; 10 positions match TRBD1. J gave up 7 bases and V 6 bases, and 11 bases lay outside the gene matches. CDR1 WNHNN and CDR2 SYGVQD come from the germline V gene (reference sequence). The CDR3 has 15 amino acids.

This chain connects TRBV28 to TRBJ2-7; TRBD2 aligns across 7 bases. V was clipped by 7 bases and J by 4 bases; unmatched bases: 10. Germline CDR1 and CDR2: MDHEN and SYDVKM. The CDR3 length is 14 residues. CDR3 nucleotide sequence: TGTGCCAGCACTCCCGGCGGGAGTGGATACGAGCAGTACTTC. Its translation: CASTPGGSGYEQYF.

This clone was recorded a few times. V usage is TRBV2 and J usage is TRBJ2-1, with 9 positions matching TRBD2. The V and J ends lost 6 bases and 4 bases, in that order; junction bases with no gene match: 10. CDR3 length: 16 amino acids. Germline V gene sequence: CDR1 SNHLY, CDR2 FYNNEI. The CDR3 DNA reads TGTGCCAGCAGGAGCGGGAGGCCCTTAAAATACAATGAGCAGTTCTTC. It is translated as CASRSGRPLKYNEQFF. Variable domain in full (rest from reference TRBV2 and TRBJ2-1): EPEVTQTPSHQVTQMGQEVILRCVPISNHLYFYWYRQILGQKVEFLVSFYNNEISEKSEIFDDQFSVERPDGSNFTLKIRSTKLEDSAMYFCASRSGRPLKYNEQFFGPGTRLTVL.

The genes are TRBV9 and TRBJ1-4, with D maybe TRBD1 (5 bases). The ends were cut back, 2 bases at V and 8 bases at J, with 16 bases in the middle. CDR3 length: 15 amino acids. Germline-derived CDR1 and CDR2 are SGDLS and YYNGEE. The CDR3: CASSVKSRAGEKLFF. CDR3 nucleotide sequence: TGTGCCAGCAGCGTTAAGTCCAGGGCGGGAGAAAAACTGTTTTTT. Complete variable domain (other parts from reference TRBV9 and TRBJ1-4): DSGVTQTPKHLITATGQRVTLRCSPRSGDLSVYWYQQSLDQGLQFLIQYYNGEERAKGNILERFSAQQFPDLHSELNLSSLELGDSALYFCASSVKSRAGEKLFFGSGTQLSVL.

The rearrangement links TRBV28 to TRBJ2-7, with D perhaps matching TRBD2 (5 bases). The CDR3 runs to 13 residues. V was pared by 5 bases and J by 6 bases, with 14 bases between. Germline V gives CDR1 MDHEN, CDR2 SYDVKM. Written as DNA, the CDR3 is TGTGCCAGCAGTGAGGATATTGGAGGCGAGCAGTACTTC. Translating it yields CASSEDIGGEQYF.